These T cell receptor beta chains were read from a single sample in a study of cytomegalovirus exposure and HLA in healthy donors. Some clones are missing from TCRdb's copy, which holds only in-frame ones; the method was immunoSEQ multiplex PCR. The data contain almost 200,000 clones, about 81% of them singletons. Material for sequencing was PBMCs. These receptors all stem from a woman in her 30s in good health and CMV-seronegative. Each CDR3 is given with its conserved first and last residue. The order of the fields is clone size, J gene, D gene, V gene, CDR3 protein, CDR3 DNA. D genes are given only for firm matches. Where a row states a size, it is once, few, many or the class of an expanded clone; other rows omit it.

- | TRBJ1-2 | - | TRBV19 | CASSISRELNYGYTF | TGTGCCAGTAGTATAAGCAGGGAACTAAACTATGGCTACACCTTC
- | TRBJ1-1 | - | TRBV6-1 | CASRPSLQRTEAFF | TGTGCCAGCAGGCCCAGTCTACAGCGGACTGAAGCTTTCTTT
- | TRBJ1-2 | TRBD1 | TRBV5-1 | CASSALGTDNYGYTF | TGCGCCAGCAGCGCACTCGGGACAGATAACTATGGCTACACCTTC
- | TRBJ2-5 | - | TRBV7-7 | CASSLGRQVYQETQYF | TGTGCCAGCAGCTTAGGTCGACAGGTATACCAAGAGACCCAGTACTTC
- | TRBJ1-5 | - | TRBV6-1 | CASMLRNQPQHF | TGTGCCAGCATGCTACGCAATCAGCCCCAGCATTTT
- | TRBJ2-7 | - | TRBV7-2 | CASSLRGLPSYEQYF | TGTGCCAGCAGCTTACGCGGGTTACCCTCCTACGAGCAGTACTTC
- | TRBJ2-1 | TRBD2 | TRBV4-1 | CASKGTSFYNEQFF | TGCGCCAGCAAGGGGACTAGCTTTTACAATGAGCAGTTCTTC
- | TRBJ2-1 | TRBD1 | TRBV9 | CASSPPDRVNEQFF | TGTGCCAGCAGCCCACCGGACAGGGTCAATGAGCAGTTCTTC
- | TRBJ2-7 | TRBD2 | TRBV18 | CASSPAPGGTSGSYEQYF | TGTGCCAGCTCCCCCGCCCCTGGGGGGACTAGCGGGAGCTACGAGCAGTACTTC
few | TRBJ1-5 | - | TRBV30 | CAWSNRGNQPQHF | TGTGCCTGGAGTAACCGGGGCAATCAGCCCCAGCATTTT
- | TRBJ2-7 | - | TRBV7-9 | CASSSGGPGYEQYF | TGTGCCAGCAGCTCAGGAGGACCTGGCTACGAGCAGTACTTC
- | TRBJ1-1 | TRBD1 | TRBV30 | CAWSPLGQGNTEAFF | TGTGCCTGGAGCCCCTTGGGACAGGGGAACACTGAAGCTTTCTTT
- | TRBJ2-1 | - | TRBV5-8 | CASSLAQSTYNEQFF | TGTGCCAGCAGCTTGGCTCAGTCCACCTACAATGAGCAGTTCTTC
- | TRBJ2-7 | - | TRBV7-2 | CASSPRVSYEQYF | TGTGCCAGCAGCCCCAGGGTCTCCTACGAGCAGTACTTC
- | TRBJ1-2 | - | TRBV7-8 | CASSLLGVEYGYTF | TGTGCCAGCAGCTTACTAGGGGTCGAGTATGGCTACACCTTC
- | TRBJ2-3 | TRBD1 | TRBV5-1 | CASSSPTGQIDTQYF | TGCGCCAGCAGCTCCCCGACAGGGCAAATAGATACGCAGTATTTT
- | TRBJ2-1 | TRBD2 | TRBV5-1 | CASSLDGGAVNEQFF | TGCGCCAGCAGCTTGGACGGGGGGGCCGTCAATGAGCAGTTCTTC
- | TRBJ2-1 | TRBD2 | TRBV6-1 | CASSKRGGYNEQFF | TGTGCCAGCAGTAAGCGGGGGGGGTACAATGAGCAGTTCTTC
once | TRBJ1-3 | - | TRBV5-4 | CASSFQGSGNTIYF | TGTGCCAGCAGCTTCCAGGGGTCCGGAAACACCATATATTTT
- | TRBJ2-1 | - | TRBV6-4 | CASSDHLGRGYNEQFF | TGTGCCAGCAGTGACCATCTCGGCAGGGGCTACAATGAGCAGTTCTTC
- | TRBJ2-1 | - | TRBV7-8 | CASSFSSSNEQFF | TGTGCCAGCAGCTTCTCCTCCTCGAATGAGCAGTTCTTC
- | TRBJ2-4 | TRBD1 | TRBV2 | CASSEGGTGLAKNIQYF | TGTGCCAGCAGTGAAGGCGGGACAGGTTTAGCCAAAAACATTCAGTACTTC
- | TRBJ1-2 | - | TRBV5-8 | CASSLVRGRSYGYTF | TGTGCCAGCAGCTTGGTGCGGGGACGGAGCTATGGCTACACCTTC
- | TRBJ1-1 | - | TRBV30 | CAWSLPGTFNTEAFF | TGTGCCTGGAGTCTACCGGGAACCTTCAACACTGAAGCTTTCTTT
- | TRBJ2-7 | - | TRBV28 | CASKGAYEQYF | TGTGCCAGCAAAGGGGCCTACGAGCAGTACTTC
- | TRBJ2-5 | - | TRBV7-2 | CASSLSGEETQYF | TGTGCCAGCAGCTTATCGGGGGAAGAGACCCAGTACTTC
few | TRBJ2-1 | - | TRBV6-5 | CASRGTRLSYNEQFF | TGTGCCAGCCGGGGGACCCGTCTTTCCTACAATGAGCAGTTCTTC
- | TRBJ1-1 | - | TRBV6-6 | CASKEGINTEAFF | TGTGCCAGCAAGGAGGGGATCAACACTGAAGCTTTCTTT
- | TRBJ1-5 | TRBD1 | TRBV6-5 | CASRLSQGRNQPQHF | TGTGCCAGCAGGCTCTCACAGGGGCGCAATCAGCCCCAGCATTTT
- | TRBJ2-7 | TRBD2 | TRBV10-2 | CASSDWTSVGEQYF | TGCGCCAGCAGTGACTGGACTAGCGTCGGCGAGCAGTACTTC
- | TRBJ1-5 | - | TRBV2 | CATLAGIGQPQHF | TGTGCCACCTTGGCGGGCATCGGTCAGCCCCAGCATTTT
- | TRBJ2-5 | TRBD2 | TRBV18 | CASSPTSGAGETQYF | TGTGCCAGCTCACCAACTAGCGGAGCAGGAGAGACCCAGTACTTC
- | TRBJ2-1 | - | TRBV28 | CASRDFSSSYNEQFF | TGTGCCAGTCGTGACTTCTCAAGCTCCTACAATGAGCAGTTCTTC
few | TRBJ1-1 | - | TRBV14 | CASSQDTTGSKAFF | TGTGCCAGCAGCCAAGACACGACAGGTTCCAAAGCTTTCTTT
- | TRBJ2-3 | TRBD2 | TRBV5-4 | CASIKAGGQADTQYF | TGTGCCAGCATCAAAGCGGGAGGGCAGGCAGATACGCAGTATTTT
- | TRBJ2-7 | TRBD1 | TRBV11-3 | CASSTGTGEYEQYF | TGTGCCAGCAGCACCGGGACAGGGGAATACGAGCAGTACTTC
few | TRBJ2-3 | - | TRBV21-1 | CASSILAGQAEDTQYF | TGTGCCAGCAGCATACTAGCGGGGCAGGCAGAGGATACGCAGTATTTT
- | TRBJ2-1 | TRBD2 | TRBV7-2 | CASSLQRRLAGYNEQFF | TGTGCCAGCAGCTTACAGCGGCGGCTAGCGGGGTACAATGAGCAGTTCTTC
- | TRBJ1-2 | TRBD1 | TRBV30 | CAWSFKDRPQYGYTF | TGTGCCTGGAGCTTCAAGGACAGGCCTCAGTATGGCTACACCTTC
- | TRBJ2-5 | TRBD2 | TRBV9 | CASSVDPGGPGETQYF | TGTGCCAGCAGCGTAGACCCGGGGGGGCCAGGAGAGACCCAGTACTTC
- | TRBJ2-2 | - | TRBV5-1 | CASRPLIGGTGELFF | TGCGCCAGCAGGCCCCTTATCGGGGGCACCGGGGAGCTGTTTTTT
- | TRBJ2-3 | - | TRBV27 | CASSPSRVNTDTQYF | TGTGCCAGCAGCCCGAGCCGAGTAAACACAGATACGCAGTATTTT
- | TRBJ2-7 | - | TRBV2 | CASSEAGYNYEQYF | TGTGCCAGCAGTGAGGCAGGGTACAACTACGAGCAGTACTTC
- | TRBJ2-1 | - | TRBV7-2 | CARGDTLQGNEQFF | TGTGCCAGGGGGGACACTCTCCAGGGCAATGAGCAGTTCTTC
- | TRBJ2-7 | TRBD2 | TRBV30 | CAWTETSGGYEQYF | TGTGCCTGGACGGAGACTAGCGGGGGATACGAGCAGTACTTC
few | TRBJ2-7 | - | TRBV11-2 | CASSLVEGLYEQYF | TGTGCCAGCAGCTTAGTGGAGGGCCTCTACGAGCAGTACTTC
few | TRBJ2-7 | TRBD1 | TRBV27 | CASSPQRDRWDYEQYF | TGTGCCAGCAGTCCCCAAAGGGACAGGTGGGACTACGAGCAGTACTTC
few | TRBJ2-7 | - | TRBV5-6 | CASSLYSYEQYF | TGTGCCAGCAGCTTGTACTCCTACGAGCAGTACTTC
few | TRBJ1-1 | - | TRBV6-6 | CASTVNTEAFF | TGTGCCAGCACGGTGAACACTGAAGCTTTCTTT
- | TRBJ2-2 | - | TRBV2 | CASSEMRATNTGELFF | TGTGCCAGCAGTGAAATGAGGGCCACGAACACCGGGGAGCTGTTTTTT
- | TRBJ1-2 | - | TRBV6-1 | CASSKTGSPYGYTF | TGTGCCAGCAGTAAAACAGGGTCCCCCTATGGCTACACCTTC
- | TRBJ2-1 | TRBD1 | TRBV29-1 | CSVEGTASRNEQFF | TGCAGCGTTGAGGGGACAGCGTCCCGAAATGAGCAGTTCTTC
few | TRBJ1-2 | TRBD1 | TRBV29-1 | CSASRQGGNGYTF | TGCAGCGCCTCCAGACAGGGAGGAAATGGCTACACCTTC
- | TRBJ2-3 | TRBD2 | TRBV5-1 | CASSPGGTAGTDTQYF | TGCGCCAGCAGCCCCGGGGGGACCGCCGGCACAGATACGCAGTATTTT
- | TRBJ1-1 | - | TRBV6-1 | CAGAGQIMTEAFF | TGTGCCGGGGCCGGACAGATAATGACTGAAGCTTTCTTT
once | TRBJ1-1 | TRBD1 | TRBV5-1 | CASSPDRVTDTEAFF | TGCGCCAGCAGCCCAGACAGGGTGACCGACACTGAAGCTTTCTTT